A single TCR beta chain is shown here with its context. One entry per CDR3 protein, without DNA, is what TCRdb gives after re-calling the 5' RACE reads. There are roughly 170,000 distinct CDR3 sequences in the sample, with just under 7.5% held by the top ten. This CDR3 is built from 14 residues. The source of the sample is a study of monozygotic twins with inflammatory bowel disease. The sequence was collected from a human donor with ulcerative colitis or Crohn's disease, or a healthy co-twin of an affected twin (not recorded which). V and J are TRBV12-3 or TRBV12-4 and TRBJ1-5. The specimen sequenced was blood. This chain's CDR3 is CASSLGLSNQPQHF.